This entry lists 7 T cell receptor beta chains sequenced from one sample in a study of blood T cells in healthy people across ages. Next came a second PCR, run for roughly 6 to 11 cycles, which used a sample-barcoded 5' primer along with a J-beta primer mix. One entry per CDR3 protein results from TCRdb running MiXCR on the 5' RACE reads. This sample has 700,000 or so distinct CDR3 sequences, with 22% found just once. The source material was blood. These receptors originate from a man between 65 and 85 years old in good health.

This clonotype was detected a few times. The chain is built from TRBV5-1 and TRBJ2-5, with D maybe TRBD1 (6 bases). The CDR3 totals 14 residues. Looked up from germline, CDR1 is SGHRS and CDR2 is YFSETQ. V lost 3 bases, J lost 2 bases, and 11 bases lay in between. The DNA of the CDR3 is TGCGCCAGCAGCTGGCAGGGGACACAAGAGACCCAGTACTTC. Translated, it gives CASSWQGTQETQYF.

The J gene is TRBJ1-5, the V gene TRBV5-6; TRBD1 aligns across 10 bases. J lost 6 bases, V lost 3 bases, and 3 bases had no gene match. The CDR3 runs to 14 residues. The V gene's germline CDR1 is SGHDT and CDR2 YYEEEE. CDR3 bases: TGTGCCAGCAGCTCCGGGACAGGGGTTCAGCCCCAGCATTTT. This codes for CASSSGTGVQPQHF.

The CDR3, as DNA: TGCAGTGCCGGGGGGAAGGAGGTTCAGCCCCAGCATTTT. Translation: CSAGGKEVQPQHF. V usage is TRBV20-1 and J usage is TRBJ1-5; a weak D match, TRBD1 (5 bases). The CDR3 runs to 13 residues. Germline V gene sequence: CDR1 DFQATT, CDR2 SNEGSKA (reference sequence). Deletions cut 6 bases from V and 6 bases from J, with 15 bases between.

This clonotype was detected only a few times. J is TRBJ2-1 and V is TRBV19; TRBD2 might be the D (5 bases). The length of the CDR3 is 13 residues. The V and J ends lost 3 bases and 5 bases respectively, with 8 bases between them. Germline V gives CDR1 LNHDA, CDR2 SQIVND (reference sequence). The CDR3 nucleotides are TGTGCCAGTAGTATGACGCGGGACAATGAGCAGTTCTTC. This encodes CASSMTRDNEQFF.

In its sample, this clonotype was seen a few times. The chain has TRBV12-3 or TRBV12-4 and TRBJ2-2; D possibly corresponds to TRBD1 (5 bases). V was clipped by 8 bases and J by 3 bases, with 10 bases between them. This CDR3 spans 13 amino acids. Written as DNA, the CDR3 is TGTGCCAGCCGAGCAGGGTACACCGGGGAGCTGTTTTTT. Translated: CASRAGYTGELFF.

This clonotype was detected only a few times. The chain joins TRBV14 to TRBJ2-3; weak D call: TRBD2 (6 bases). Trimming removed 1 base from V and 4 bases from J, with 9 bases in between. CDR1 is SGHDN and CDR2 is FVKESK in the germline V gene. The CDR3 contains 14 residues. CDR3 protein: CASSQVWGADTQYF. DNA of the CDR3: TGTGCCAGCAGCCAAGTTTGGGGGGCAGATACGCAGTATTTT. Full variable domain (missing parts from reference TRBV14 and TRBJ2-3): EAGVTQFPSHSVIEKGQTVTLRCDPISGHDNLYWYRRVMGKEIKFLLHFVKESKQDESGMPNNRFLAERTGGTYSTLKVQPAELEDSGVYFCASSQVWGADTQYFGPGTRLTVL.

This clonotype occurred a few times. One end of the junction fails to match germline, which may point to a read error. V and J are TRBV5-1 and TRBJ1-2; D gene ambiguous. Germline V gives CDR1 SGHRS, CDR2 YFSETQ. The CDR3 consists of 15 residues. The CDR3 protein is CASSLGRQRVYGHTF. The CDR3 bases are TGCGCCAGCAGCTTGGGGCGGCAGCGGGTCTATGGCCACACCTTC. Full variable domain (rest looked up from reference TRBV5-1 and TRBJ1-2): KAGVTQTPRYLIKTRGQQVTLSCSPISGHRSVSWYQQTPGQGLQFLFEYFSETQRNKGNFPGRFSGRQFSNSRSEMNVSTLELGDSALYLCASSLGRQRVYGHTFGSGTRLTVV.